The entry below describes one T cell receptor (beta chain). Its antigen is not known. This entry comes from a study of T cell responses to AZD1222 COVID-19 vaccine. This CDR3 region has 14 residues. Trimming pared 5 bases from V and 5 bases from J, leaving 15 bases between. Per the germline V gene, CDR1 is MNHEY and CDR2 is SVGAGI. Study-wide points: Variant regions that are unmutated are reportedly the target of nearly half of spike-specific TCRs. There were repertoire samples only from the period after the peak T cell response. Donors, mostly white British, included more females; clonal diversity was possibly underestimated.

The protocol was immunoSEQ multiplex PCR, while the TCRdb copy is restricted to in-frame clones and leaves out a portion. Among around 110,000 clones listed, 93% were seen once. This sample comprised peripheral blood, obtained on day 0 of AZD1222 vaccination. V usage is TRBV6-5 and J usage is TRBJ1-1; D gene ambiguous. This TCR came from an adult in good health. CDR3 in DNA: TGTGCCAGCAGTACCCCGGAGGGAAGGACTGAAGCTTTCTTT. Amino acid sequence: CASSTPEGRTEAFF.